This T cell receptor beta chain originates from a study of vaccination effects on CD4 cells after COVID-19. As for the study in general: Vaccination of participants consisted of two doses of either the BNT162b2 or mRNA-1273 vaccine.

CDR1 and CDR2 from the germline V gene are SGDLS and YYNGEE. Trimming pared 2 bases from V and 4 bases from J, leaving 11 bases between. The CDR3 has 14 residues. On this clone: Its specificity is unknown.

The study's findings and limits: Convalescent patients were scarce, and early post-infection timepoints were absent.

Antigen-specific CD4+ T cells were expanded with viral peptide pools in the ViraFEST assay before sequencing. The culture ran for approximately 9 days before CD4+ T cells were isolated. Among the vaccine recipients, none had a prior SARS-CoV-2 infection, and nucleocapsid antibodies were negative. Only in-frame clones appear in the TCRdb table, and some are missing; sequencing was by immunoSEQ multiplex PCR. The table lists about 24,000 clones, about 74% of them singletons. This rearrangement joins TRBV9 to TRBJ2-3; possible D gene TRBD1, 5 bases. This TCR derives from a human donor who received a COVID-19 vaccine. The specimen was CD4+ T cells from PBMCs cultured with HCoV-NL63 spike peptides, collected before COVID-19 vaccination. The CDR3 DNA follows: TGTGCCAGCAGCGTCCTTCTGGGGCCAGATACGCAGTATTTT. It encodes CASSVLLGPDTQYF. The full variable domain, rest sourced from reference TRBV9 and TRBJ2-3, is DSGVTQTPKHLITATGQRVTLRCSPRSGDLSVYWYQQSLDQGLQFLIQYYNGEERAKGNILERFSAQQFPDLHSELNLSSLELGDSALYFCASSVLLGPDTQYFGPGTRLTVL.